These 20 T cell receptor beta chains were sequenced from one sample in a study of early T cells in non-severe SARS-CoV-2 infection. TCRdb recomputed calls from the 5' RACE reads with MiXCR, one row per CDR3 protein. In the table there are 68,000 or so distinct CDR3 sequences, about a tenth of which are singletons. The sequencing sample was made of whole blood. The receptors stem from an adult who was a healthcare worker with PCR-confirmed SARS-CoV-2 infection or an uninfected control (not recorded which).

The CDR3, as DNA: TGCGCCAGCAGCCAAGAGTACCAAGAGACCCAGTACTTC. Its protein product is CASSQEYQETQYF. The chain couples TRBV4-1 to TRBJ2-5; no clear D. The germline V and J ends were trimmed by 0 bases and 0 bases, with 2 bases remaining between them. Germline V lookup: CDR1 MGHRA, CDR2 YSYEKL. This CDR3 has 13 amino acids.

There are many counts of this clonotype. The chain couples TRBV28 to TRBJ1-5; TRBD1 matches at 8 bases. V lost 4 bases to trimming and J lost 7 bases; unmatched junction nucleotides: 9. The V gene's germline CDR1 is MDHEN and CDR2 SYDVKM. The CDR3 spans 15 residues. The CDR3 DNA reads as TGTGCCAGCAGTTCCCAGGACAGGGTAACCCAGCCCCAGCATTTT. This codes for CASSSQDRVTQPQHF.

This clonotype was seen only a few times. Here the CDR3 reads CASGNRFQETQYF. The CDR3 DNA reads as TGTGCCAGCGGGAACAGGTTCCAAGAGACCCAGTACTTC. The chain combines TRBV12-3 or TRBV12-4 with TRBJ2-5; tentative D call: TRBD1 (5 bases). The CDR3 covers 13 residues. Trimming pared 8 bases from V and 1 base from J, leaving 11 bases between.

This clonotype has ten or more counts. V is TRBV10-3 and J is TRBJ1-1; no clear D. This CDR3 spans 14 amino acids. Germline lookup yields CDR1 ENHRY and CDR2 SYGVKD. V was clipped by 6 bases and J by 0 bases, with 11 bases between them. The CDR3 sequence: CAISSGGMNTEAFF. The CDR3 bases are TGTGCCATCAGCTCGGGAGGCATGAACACTGAAGCTTTCTTT.

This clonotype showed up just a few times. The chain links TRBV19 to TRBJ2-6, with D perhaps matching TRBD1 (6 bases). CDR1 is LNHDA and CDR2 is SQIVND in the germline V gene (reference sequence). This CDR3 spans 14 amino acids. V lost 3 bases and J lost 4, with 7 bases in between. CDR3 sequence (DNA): TGTGCCAGTAGTATGGGGGCCGGGGCCAACGTCCTGACTTTC. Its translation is CASSMGAGANVLTF.

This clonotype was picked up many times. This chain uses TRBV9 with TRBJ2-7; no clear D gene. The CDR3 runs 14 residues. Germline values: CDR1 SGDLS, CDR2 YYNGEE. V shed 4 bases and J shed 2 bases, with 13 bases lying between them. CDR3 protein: CASSPAAHPYEQYF. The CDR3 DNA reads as TGTGCCAGCAGCCCGGCAGCCCATCCCTACGAGCAGTACTTC.

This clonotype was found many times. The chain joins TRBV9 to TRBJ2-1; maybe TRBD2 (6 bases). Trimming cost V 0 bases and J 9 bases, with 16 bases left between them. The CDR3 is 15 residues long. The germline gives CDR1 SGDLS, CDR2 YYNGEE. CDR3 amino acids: CASSVATAGPGEQFF. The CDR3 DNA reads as TGTGCCAGCAGCGTAGCTACTGCGGGGCCTGGTGAGCAGTTCTTC.

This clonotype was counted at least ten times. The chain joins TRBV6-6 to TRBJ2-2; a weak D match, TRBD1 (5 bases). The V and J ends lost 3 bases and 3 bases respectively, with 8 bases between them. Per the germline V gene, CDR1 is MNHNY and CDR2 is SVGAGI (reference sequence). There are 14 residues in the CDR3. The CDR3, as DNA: TGTGCCAGCAGTTATACCAGGGACACCGGGGAGCTGTTTTTT. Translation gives CASSYTRDTGELFF.

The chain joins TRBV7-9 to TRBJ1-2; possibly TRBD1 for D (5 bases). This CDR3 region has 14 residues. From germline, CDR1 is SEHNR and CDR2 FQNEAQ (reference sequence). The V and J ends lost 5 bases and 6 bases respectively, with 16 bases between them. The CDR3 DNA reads TGTGCCAGCAGCGCCCGACAGAACTTACATGGCTACACCTTC. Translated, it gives CASSARQNLHGYTF.

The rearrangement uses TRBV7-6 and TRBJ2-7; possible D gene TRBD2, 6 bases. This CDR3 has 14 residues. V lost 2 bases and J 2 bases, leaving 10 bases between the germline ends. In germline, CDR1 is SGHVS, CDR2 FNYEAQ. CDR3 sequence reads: CASSLTSSTYEQYF. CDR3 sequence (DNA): TGTGCCAGCAGCTTAACTAGCAGCACCTACGAGCAGTACTTC.

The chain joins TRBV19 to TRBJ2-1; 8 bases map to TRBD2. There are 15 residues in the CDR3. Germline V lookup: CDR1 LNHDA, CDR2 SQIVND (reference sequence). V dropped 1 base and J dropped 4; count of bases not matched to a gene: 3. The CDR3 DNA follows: TGTGCCAGTAGTATAGCGGGAGGGCCTTACAATGAGCAGTTCTTC. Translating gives CASSIAGGPYNEQFF.

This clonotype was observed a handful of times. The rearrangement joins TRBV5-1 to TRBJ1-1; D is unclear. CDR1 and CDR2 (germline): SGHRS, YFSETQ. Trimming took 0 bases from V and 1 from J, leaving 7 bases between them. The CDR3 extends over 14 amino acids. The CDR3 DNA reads TGCGCCAGCAGCTTGGAAGGGCGGAACACTGAAGCTTTCTTT. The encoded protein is CASSLEGRNTEAFF. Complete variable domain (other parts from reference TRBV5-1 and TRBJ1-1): KAGVTQTPRYLIKTRGQQVTLSCSPISGHRSVSWYQQTPGQGLQFLFEYFSETQRNKGNFPGRFSGRQFSNSRSEMNVSTLELGDSALYLCASSLEGRNTEAFFGQGTRLTVV.

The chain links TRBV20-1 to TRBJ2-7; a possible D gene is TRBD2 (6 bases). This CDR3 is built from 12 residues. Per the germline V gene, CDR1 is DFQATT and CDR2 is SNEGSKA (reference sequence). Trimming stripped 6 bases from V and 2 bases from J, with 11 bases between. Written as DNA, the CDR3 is TGCAGTGCCCCCCCTAGCGCCTACGAGCAGTACTTC. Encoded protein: CSAPPSAYEQYF.

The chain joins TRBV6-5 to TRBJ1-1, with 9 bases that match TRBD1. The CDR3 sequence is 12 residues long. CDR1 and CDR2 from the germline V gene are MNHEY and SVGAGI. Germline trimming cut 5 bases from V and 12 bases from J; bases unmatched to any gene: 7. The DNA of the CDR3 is TGTGCCAGCAGTCCGGGGACAGGGATAACTTTCTTT. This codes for CASSPGTGITFF.

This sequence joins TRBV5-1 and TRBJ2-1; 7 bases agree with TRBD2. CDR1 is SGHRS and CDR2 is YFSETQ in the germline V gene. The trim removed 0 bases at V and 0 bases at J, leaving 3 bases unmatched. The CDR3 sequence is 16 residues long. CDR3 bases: TGCGCCAGCAGCTTGGAAGCGGGGATCTCCTACAATGAGCAGTTCTTC. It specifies CASSLEAGISYNEQFF.

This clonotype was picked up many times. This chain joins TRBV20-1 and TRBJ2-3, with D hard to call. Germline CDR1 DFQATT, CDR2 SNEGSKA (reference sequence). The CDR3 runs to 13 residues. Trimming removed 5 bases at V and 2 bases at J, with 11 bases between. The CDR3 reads CSAPRFNTDTQYF. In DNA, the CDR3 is TGCAGTGCTCCCCGTTTTAACACAGATACGCAGTATTTT.

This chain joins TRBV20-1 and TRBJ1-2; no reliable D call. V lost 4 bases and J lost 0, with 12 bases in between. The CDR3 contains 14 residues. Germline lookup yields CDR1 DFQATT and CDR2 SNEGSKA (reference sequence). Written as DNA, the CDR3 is TGCAGTGCTACTGTCCCTTTCACTAACTATGGCTACACCTTC. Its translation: CSATVPFTNYGYTF.

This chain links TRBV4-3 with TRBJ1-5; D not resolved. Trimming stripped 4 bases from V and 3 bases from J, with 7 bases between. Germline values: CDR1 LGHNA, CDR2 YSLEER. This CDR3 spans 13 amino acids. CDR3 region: CASSLGFNQPQHF. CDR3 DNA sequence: TGCGCCAGCAGCCTCGGATTCAATCAGCCCCAGCATTTT.

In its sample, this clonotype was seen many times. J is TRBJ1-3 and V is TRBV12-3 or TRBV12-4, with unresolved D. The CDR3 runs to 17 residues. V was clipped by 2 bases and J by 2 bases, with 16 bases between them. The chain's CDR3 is CASSLMSAASPGNTIYF. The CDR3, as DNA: TGTGCCAGCAGTTTAATGTCGGCAGCCTCTCCTGGAAACACCATATATTTT.

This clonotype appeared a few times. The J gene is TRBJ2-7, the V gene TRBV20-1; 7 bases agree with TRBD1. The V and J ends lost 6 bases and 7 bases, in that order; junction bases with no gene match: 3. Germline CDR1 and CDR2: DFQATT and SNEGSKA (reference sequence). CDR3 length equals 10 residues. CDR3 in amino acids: CSAHRGEQYF. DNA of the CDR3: TGCAGTGCCCACAGGGGAGAGCAGTACTTC.